The T cell receptor (beta chain) under discussion was sequenced for a study of blood T cell repertoires in COVID-19. Study-level information: Whether acute or convalescent, the COVID-19 samples came from the United States, Italy and Spain. The analysed material was cDNA or gDNA that came from T cells, B-cell-depleted T cells, or PBMCs.

While infection was still active, Seattle patients were enrolled and then followed longitudinally. Under the authors' procedure: Estimates of nucleated cell counts were drawn from the amplification of reference gene primers. The protocol was immunoSEQ multiplex PCR, while the TCRdb copy is restricted to in-frame clones and leaves out a portion. That table supplies the V and J calls and clone size; D and trimming were determined from the DNA. The sample lists 200,000 to 250,000 clones; about 87% were seen once. The CDR3 loop spans 18 amino acids. The germline gives CDR1 LNHDA, CDR2 SQIVND (reference sequence). The J segment lost 5 bases and the V segment lost 1 base, leaving 15 bases of the junction unmatched.

This receptor was identified in a woman aged 25 to 39 with COVID-19, enrolled during active disease. Source material: peripheral blood. This chain links TRBV19 with TRBJ2-5, with 8 bases that match TRBD1. CDR3 amino acids: CASSIARAGGVGVETQYF. CDR3 DNA sequence: TGTGCCAGTAGTATAGCCCGGGCAGGGGGCGTAGGAGTCGAGACCCAGTACTTC.